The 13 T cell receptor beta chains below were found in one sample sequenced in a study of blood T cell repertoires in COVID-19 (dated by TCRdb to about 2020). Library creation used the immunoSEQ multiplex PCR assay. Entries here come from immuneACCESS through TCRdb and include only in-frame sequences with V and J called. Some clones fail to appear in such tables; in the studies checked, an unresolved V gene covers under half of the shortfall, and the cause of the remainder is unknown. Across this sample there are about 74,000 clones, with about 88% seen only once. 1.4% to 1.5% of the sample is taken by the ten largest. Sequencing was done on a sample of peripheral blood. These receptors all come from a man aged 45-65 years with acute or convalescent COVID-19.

The CDR3 spells CASSYTLAGERDYGELFF. CDR3 in DNA: TGTGCCAGCAGTTACACTCTAGCGGGAGAGCGAGACTACGGGGAGCTGTTTTTT. This chain links TRBV6-2 or TRBV6-3 with TRBJ2-2; 10 bases map to TRBD2. Germline CDR1 is MNHEY and CDR2 is SVGEGT. The CDR3 has 18 residues. V dropped 2 bases and J dropped 7; count of bases not matched to a gene: 13.

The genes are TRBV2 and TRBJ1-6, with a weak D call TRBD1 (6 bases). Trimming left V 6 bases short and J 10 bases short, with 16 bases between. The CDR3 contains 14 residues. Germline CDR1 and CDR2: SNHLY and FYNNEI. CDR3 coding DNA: TGTGCCAGCAGCGAAACAGGGCCTAGGTCACCCCTCCACTTT. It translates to CASSETGPRSPLHF.

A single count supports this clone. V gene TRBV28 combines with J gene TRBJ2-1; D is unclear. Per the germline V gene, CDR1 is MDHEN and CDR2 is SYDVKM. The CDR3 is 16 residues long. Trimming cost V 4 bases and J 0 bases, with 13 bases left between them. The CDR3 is CASSSPGASSYNEQFF. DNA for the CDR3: TGTGCCAGCAGTTCCCCAGGCGCGAGCTCCTACAATGAGCAGTTCTTC.

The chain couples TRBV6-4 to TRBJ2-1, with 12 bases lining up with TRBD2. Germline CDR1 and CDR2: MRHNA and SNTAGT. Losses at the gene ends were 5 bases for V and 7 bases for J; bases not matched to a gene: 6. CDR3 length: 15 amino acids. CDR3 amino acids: CASSRLAGVGNEQFF. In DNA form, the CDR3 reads TGTGCCAGCAGTCGACTAGCGGGAGTTGGGAATGAGCAGTTCTTC.

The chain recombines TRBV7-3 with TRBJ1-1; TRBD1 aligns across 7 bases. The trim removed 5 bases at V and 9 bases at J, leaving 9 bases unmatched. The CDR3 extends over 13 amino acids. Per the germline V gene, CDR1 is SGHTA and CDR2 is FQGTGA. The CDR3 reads CASSPRPTGQAFF. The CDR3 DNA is TGTGCCAGCAGCCCCCGACCGACAGGGCAAGCTTTCTTT. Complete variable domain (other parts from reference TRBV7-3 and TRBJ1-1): GAGVSQTPSNKVTEKGKYVELRCDPISGHTALYWYRQSLGQGPEFLIYFQGTGAADDSGLPNDRFFAVRPEGSVSTLKIQRTERGDSAVYLCASSPRPTGQAFFGQGTRLTVV.

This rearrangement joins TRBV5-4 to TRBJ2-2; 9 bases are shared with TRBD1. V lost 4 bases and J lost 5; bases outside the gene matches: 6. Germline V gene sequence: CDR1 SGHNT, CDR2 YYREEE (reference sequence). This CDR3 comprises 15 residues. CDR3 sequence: CASSPGTGKTGELFF. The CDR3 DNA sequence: TGTGCCAGCAGCCCCGGGACAGGGAAAACCGGGGAGCTGTTTTTT.

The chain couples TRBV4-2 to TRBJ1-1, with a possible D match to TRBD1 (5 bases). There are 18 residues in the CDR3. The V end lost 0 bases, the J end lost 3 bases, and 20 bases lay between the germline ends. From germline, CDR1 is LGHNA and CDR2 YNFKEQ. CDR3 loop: CASSQDIVGAGKDTEAFF. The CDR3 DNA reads TGTGCCAGCAGCCAAGATATCGTAGGGGCAGGGAAGGACACTGAAGCTTTCTTT.

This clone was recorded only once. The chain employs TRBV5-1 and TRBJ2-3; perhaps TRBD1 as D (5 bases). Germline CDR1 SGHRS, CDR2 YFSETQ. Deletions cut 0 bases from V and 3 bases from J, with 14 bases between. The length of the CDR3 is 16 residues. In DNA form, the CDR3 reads TGCGCCAGCAGCTTGGGCCTCGTAGGGGTGACAGATACGCAGTATTTT. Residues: CASSLGLVGVTDTQYF.

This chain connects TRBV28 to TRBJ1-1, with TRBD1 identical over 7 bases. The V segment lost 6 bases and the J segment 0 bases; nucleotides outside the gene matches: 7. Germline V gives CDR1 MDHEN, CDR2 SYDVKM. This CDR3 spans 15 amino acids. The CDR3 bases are TGTGCCAGCAGAAGGGGGGACAGAGTGAACACTGAAGCTTTCTTT. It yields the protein CASRRGDRVNTEAFF.

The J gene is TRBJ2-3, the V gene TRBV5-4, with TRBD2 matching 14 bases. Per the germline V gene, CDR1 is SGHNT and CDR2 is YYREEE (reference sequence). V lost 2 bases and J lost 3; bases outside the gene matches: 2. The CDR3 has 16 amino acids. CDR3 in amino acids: CASSFRLAGGTDTQYF. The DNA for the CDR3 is TGTGCCAGCAGCTTTCGACTAGCGGGGGGGACAGATACGCAGTATTTT. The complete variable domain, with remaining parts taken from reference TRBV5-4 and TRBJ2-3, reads ETGVTQSPTHLIKTRGQQVTLRCSSQSGHNTVSWYQQALGQGPQFIFQYYREEENGRGNFPPRFSGLQFPNYSSELNVNALELDDSALYLCASSFRLAGGTDTQYFGPGTRLTVL.

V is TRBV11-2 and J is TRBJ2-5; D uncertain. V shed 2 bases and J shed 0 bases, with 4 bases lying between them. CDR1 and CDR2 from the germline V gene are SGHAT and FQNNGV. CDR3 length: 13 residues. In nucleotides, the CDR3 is TGTGCCAGCAGCTTATCGGACCAAGAGACCCAGTACTTC. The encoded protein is CASSLSDQETQYF.

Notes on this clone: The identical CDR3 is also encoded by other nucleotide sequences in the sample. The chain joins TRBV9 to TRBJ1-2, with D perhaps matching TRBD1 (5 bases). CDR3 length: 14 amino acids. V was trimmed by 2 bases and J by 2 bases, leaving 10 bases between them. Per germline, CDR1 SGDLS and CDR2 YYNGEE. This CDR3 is CASSVADTNYGYTF. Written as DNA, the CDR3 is TGTGCCAGCAGCGTTGCGGACACCAACTATGGCTACACCTTC.

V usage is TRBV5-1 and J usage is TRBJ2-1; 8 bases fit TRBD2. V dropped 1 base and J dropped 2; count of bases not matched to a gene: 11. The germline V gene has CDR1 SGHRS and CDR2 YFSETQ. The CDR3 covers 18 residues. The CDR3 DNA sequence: TGCGCCAGCAGCTTGAGGGGGTCCGGGACTAGTACCTACAATGAGCAGTTCTTC. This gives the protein CASSLRGSGTSTYNEQFF.